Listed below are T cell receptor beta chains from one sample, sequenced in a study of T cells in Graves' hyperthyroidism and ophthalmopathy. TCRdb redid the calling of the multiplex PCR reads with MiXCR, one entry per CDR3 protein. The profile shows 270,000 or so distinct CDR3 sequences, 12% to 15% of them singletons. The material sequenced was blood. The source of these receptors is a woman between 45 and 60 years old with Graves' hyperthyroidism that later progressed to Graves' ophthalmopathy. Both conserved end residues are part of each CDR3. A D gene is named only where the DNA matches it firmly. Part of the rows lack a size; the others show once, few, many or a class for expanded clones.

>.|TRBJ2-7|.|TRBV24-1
CATTWFYEQYF
TGTGCCACCACGTGGTTCTACGAGCAGTACTTC
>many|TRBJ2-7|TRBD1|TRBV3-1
CASSLRQGSSYEQYF
TGTGCCAGCAGCCTGAGACAGGGGAGCTCCTACGAGCAGTACTTC
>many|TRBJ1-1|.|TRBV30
CAWNRPNTEAFF
TGTGCCTGGAACAGGCCAAACACTGAAGCTTTCTTT
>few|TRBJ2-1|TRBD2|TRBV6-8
CASSKTSGRAGEQFF
TGTGCCAGCAGTAAGACTAGCGGGAGAGCCGGTGAGCAGTTCTTC
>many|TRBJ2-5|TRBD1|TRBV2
CASSDLPPGQGSKTQYF
TGTGCCAGCAGTGATCTCCCTCCGGGACAGGGTTCAAAGACCCAGTACTTC
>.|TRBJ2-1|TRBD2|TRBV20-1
CSARDTSGASSYNEQFF
TGCAGTGCTAGAGATACTAGCGGGGCGAGCTCCTACAATGAGCAGTTCTTC
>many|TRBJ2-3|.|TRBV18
CASSPRAGSTDTQYF
TGTGCCAGCTCACCTCGGGCGGGAAGCACAGATACGCAGTATTTT
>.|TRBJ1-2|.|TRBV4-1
CASSLGGSNYGYTF
TGCGCCAGCAGCCTAGGGGGGAGTAACTATGGCTACACCTTC
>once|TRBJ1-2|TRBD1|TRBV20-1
CSARTGGFYGYTF
TGCAGTGCCCGGACAGGGGGCTTCTATGGCTACACCTTC
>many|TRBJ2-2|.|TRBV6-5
CASSYSIDTGELFF
TGTGCCAGCAGTTACTCCATAGACACCGGGGAGCTGTTTTTT
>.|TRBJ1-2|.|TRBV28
CASSFTGGGAGYGYTF
TGTGCCAGCAGTTTTACGGGAGGGGGGGCGGGCTATGGCTACACCTTC
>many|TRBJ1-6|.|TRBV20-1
CSTKRDIGRHSPLHF
TGCAGCACGAAACGAGACATCGGCCGTCATTCACCCCTCCACTTT
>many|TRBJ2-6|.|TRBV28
CASSLGGADVLTF
TGTGCCAGCAGTTTGGGGGGCGCCGACGTCCTGACTTTC
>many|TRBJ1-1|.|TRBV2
CASKKEGMNTEAFF
TGTGCCAGCAAAAAAGAGGGAATGAACACTGAAGCTTTCTTT
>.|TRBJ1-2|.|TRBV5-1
CASSFPGLGYTF
TGCGCCAGCAGCTTCCCGGGGCTCGGCTACACCTTC
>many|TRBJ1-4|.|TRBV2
CASIPGYTNEKLFF
TGTGCCAGCATCCCAGGGTACACTAATGAAAAACTGTTTTTT
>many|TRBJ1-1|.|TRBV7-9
CASSLRFLEAFF
TGTGCCAGCAGCTTAAGGTTTCTTGAAGCTTTCTTT
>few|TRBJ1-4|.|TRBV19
CASSPGPASIDEKLFF
TGTGCCAGCAGCCCCGGGCCAGCCTCTATTGATGAAAAACTGTTTTTT
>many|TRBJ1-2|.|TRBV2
CASSEWGQNYGYTF
TGTGCCAGCAGTGAATGGGGGCAAAACTATGGCTACACCTTC
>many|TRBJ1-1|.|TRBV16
CASSQFAGNTEAFF
TGTGCCAGCAGCCAATTCGCCGGTAACACTGAAGCTTTCTTT
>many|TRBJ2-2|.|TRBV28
CASSPYGVKNTGELFF
TGTGCCAGCAGTCCATATGGGGTCAAGAACACCGGGGAGCTGTTTTTT
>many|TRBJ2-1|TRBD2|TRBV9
CASSVALWTSGTNEQFF
TGTGCCAGCAGCGTAGCCCTCTGGACTAGCGGGACCAATGAGCAGTTCTTC
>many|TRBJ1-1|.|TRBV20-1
CSARVLGANTEAFF
TGCAGTGCTAGAGTTTTGGGCGCCAACACTGAAGCTTTCTTT
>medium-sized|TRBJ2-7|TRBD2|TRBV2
CASSELPSGRAYEQYF
TGTGCCAGCAGTGAACTGCCTAGCGGGAGGGCCTACGAGCAGTACTTC